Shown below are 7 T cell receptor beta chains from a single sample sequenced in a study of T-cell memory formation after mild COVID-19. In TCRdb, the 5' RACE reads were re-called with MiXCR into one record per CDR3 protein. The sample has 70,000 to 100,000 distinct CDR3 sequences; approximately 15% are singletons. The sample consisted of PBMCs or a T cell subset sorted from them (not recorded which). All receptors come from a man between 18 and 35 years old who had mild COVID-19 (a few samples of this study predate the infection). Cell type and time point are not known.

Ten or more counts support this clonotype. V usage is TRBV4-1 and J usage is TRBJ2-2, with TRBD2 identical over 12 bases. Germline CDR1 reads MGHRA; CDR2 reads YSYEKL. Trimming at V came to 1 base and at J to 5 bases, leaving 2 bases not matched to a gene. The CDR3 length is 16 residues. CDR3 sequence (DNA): TGCGCCAGCAGCCAAGCTAGCGGGGGGGCGACCGGGGAGCTGTTTTTT. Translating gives CASSQASGGATGELFF.

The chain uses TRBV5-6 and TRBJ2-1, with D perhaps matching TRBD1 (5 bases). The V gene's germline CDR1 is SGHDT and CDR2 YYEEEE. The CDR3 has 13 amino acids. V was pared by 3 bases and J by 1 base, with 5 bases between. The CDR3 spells CASSYRSYNEQFF. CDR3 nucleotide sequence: TGTGCCAGCAGCTACAGGTCCTACAATGAGCAGTTCTTC.

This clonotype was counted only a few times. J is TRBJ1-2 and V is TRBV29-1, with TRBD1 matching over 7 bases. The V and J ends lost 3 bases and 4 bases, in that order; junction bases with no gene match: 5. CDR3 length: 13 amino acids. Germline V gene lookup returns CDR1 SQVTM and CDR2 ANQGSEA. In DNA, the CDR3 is TGCAGCGTTGACGAGGGGGCGAGCTATGGCTACACCTTC. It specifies CSVDEGASYGYTF.

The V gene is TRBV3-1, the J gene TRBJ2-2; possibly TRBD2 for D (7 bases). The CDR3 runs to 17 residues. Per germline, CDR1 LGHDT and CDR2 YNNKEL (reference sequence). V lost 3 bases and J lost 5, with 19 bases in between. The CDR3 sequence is CASSQYPEGGATGELFF. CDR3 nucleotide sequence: TGTGCCAGCAGCCAGTACCCCGAAGGGGGGGCAACCGGGGAGCTGTTTTTT.

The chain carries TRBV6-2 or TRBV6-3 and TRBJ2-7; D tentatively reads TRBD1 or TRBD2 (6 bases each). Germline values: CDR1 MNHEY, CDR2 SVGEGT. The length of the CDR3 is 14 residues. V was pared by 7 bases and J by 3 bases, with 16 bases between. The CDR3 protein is CASKEVGGGYEQYF. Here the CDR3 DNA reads TGTGCCAGCAAAGAGGTCGGAGGGGGCTACGAGCAGTACTTC.

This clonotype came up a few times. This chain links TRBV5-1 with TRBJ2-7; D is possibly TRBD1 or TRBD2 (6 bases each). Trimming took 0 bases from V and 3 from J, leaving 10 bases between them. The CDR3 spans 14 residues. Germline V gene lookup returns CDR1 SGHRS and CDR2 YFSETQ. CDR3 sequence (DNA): TGCGCCAGCAGCTTGGATGGGGGGCTCTACGAGCAGTACTTC. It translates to CASSLDGGLYEQYF.

Here the CDR3 DNA reads TGCGCCAGCAGCCCAAGTAGGGGATTGAACACCGGGGAGCTGTTTTTT. This encodes CASSPSRGLNTGELFF. This chain joins TRBV4-1 and TRBJ2-2; maybe TRBD1 (5 bases). The CDR3 contains 16 residues. The V and J ends lost 4 bases and 1 base respectively, with 13 bases between them. The germline gives CDR1 MGHRA, CDR2 YSYEKL.